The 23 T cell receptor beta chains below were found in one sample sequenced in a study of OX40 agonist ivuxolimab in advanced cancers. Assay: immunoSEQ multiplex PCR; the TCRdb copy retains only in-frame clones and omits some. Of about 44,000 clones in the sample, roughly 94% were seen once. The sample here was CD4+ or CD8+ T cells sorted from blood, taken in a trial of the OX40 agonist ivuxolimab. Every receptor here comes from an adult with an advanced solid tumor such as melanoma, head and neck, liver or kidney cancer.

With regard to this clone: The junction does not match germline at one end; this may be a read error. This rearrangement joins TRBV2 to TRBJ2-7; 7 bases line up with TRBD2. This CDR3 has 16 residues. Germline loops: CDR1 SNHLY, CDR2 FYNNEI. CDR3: CASREGTTQLSYEQYF. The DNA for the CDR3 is TGTGCCAGCAGGGAAGGGACTACCCAACTCTCCTACGAGCAGTACTTC.

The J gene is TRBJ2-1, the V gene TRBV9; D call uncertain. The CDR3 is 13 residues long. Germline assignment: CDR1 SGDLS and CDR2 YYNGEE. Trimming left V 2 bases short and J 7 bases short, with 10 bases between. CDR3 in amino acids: CASSVYGNNEQFF. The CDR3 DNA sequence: TGTGCCAGCAGCGTCTATGGGAATAATGAGCAGTTCTTC.

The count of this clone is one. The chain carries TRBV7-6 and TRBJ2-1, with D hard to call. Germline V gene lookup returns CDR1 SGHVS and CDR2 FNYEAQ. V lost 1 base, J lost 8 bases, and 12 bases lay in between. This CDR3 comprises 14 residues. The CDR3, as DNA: TGTGCCAGCAGCTTAGTGGGGTTCCGAGATGAGCAGTTCTTC. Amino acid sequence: CASSLVGFRDEQFF.

The CDR3 region is CASSEGNYGYTF. The CDR3, as DNA: TGTGCCAGCAGCGAGGGTAACTATGGCTACACCTTC. V gene TRBV7-9 combines with J gene TRBJ1-2; no clear D. Looked up from germline, CDR1 is SEHNR and CDR2 is FQNEAQ (reference sequence). Trimming removed 5 bases at V and 1 base at J, with 5 bases between. This CDR3 is 12 amino acids long.

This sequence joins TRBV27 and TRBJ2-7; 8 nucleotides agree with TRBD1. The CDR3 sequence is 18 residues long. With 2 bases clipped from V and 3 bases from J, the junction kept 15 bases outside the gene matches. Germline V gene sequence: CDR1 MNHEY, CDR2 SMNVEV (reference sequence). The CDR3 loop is CASSLASDADRVNYEQYF. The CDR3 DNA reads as TGTGCCAGCAGTTTAGCCTCCGACGCGGACAGGGTCAACTACGAGCAGTACTTC.

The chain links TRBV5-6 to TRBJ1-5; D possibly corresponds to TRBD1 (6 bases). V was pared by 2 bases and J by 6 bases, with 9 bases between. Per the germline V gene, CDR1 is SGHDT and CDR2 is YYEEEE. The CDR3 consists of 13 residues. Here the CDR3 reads CASSLQGVQPQHF. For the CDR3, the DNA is TGTGCCAGCAGCTTACAGGGTGTTCAGCCCCAGCATTTT.

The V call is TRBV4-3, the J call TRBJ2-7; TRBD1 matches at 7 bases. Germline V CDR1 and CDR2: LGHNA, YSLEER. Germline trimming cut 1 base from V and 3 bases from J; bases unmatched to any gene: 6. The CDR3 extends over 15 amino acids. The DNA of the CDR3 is TGCGCCAGCAGCCAAGTAGGGGGCGCTTTCTACGAGCAGTACTTC. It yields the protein CASSQVGGAFYEQYF.

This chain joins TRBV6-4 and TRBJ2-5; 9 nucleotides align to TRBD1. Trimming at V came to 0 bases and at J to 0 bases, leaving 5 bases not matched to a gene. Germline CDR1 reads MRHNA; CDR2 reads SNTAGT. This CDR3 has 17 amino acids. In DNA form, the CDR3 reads TGTGCCAGCAGTGACTCCCCGGACAGGGGCGACCAAGAGACCCAGTACTTC. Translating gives CASSDSPDRGDQETQYF.

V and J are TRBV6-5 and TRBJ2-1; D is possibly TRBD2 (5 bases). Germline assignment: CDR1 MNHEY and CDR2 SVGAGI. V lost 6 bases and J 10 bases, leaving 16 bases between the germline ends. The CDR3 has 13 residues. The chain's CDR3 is CASRPPGTGEQFF. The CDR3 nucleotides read TGTGCCAGCAGACCCCCGGGAACGGGGGAGCAGTTCTTC.

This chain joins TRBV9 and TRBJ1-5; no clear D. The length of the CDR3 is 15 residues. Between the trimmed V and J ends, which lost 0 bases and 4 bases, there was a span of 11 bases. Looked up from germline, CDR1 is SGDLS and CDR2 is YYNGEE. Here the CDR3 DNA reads TGTGCCAGCAGCGTAGACGGGCGGCTAAATCAGCCCCAGCATTTT. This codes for CASSVDGRLNQPQHF.

CDR3 nucleotides: TGTGCCAGCAGTTTCTCCCTGGGGGTCACTAGCGGGAGCCCCGTCTACAATGAGCAGTTCTTC. It is translated as CASSFSLGVTSGSPVYNEQFF. V and J are TRBV27 and TRBJ2-1; 11 nucleotides line up with TRBD2. Looked up from germline, CDR1 is MNHEY and CDR2 is SMNVEV (reference sequence). The CDR3 spans 21 residues. V lost 3 bases and J lost 3; bases outside the gene matches: 19.

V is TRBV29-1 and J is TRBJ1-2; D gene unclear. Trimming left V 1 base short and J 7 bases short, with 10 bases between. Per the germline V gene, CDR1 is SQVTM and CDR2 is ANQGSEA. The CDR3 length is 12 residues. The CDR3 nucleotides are TGCAGCGTTGAAGGCATCGAAGCTGGCTACACCTTC. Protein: CSVEGIEAGYTF. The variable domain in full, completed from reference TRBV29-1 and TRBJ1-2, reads SAVISQKPSRDICQRGTSLTIQCQVDSQVTMMFWYRQQPGQSLTLIATANQGSEATYESGFVIDKFPISRPNLTFSTLTVSNMSPEDSSIYLCSVEGIEAGYTFGSGTRLTVV.

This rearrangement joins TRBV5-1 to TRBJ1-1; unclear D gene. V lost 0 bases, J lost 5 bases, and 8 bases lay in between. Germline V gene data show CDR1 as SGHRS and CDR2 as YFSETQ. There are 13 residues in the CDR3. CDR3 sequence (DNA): TGCGCCAGCAGCTTGGAGGGTTTAACTGAAGCTTTCTTT. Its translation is CASSLEGLTEAFF.

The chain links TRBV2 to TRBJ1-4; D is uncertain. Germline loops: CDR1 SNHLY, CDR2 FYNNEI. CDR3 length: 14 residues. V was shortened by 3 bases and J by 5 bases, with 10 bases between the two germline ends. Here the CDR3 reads CASSDGSSNEKLFF. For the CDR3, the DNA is TGTGCCAGCAGTGACGGCAGCTCCAATGAAAAACTGTTTTTT.

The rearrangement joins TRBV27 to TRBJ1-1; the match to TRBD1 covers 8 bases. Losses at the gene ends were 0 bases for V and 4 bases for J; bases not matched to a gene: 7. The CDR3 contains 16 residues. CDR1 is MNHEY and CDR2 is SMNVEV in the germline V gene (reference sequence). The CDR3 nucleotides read TGTGCCAGCAGTTTATCGGGAGGACAGGGCGGCACTGAAGCTTTCTTT. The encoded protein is CASSLSGGQGGTEAFF.

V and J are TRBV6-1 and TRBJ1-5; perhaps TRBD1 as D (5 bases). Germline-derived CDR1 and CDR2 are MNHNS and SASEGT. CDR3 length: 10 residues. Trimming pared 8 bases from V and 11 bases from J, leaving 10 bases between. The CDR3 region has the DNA TGTGCCAGCCGCGACAGTACCCAGCATTTT. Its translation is CASRDSTQHF.

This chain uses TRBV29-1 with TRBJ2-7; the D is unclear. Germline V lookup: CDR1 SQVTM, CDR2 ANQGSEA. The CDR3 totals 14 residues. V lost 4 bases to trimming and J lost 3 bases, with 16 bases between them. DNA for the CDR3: TGCAGCGTTGGGGTCGGGCAGGTACGCTACGAGCAGTACTTC. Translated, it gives CSVGVGQVRYEQYF.

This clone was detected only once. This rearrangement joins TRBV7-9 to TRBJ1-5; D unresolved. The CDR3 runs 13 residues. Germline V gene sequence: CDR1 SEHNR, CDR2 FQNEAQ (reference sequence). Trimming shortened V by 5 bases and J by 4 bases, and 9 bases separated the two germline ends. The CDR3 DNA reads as TGTGCCAGCAGCCCCCCCGGGAATCAGCCCCAGCATTTT. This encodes CASSPPGNQPQHF.

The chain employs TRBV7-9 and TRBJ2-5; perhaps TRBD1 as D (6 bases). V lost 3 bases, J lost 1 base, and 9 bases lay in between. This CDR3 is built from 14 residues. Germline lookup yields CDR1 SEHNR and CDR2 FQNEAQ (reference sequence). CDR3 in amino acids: CASSLWTVQETQYF. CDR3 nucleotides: TGTGCCAGCAGCTTGTGGACAGTCCAAGAGACCCAGTACTTC.

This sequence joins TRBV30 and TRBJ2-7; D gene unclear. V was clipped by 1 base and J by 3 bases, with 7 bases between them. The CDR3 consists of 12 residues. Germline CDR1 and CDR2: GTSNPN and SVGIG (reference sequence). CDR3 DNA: TGTGCCTGGAGTGCCGGAGACTACGAGCAGTACTTC. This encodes CAWSAGDYEQYF.

CDR3 in amino acids: CASTGASGRDTGELFF. CDR3 sequence (DNA): TGTGCCAGCACCGGGGCTAGCGGGAGGGACACCGGGGAGCTGTTTTTT. The chain joins TRBV9 to TRBJ2-2; TRBD2 matches at 12 bases. Germline CDR1 reads SGDLS; CDR2 reads YYNGEE. The junction had 6 bases not matched to a gene; V was cut back by 6 bases and J by 3 bases. This CDR3 spans 16 amino acids.

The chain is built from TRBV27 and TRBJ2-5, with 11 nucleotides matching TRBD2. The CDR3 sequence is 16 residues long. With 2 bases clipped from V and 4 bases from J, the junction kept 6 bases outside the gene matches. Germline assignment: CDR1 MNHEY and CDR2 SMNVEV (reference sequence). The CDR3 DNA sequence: TGTGCCAGCAGTTTACGTAGCGGGAGGGCCGGAGAGACCCAGTACTTC. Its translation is CASSLRSGRAGETQYF.

The CDR3 spells CASSFGGAGEQYF. CDR3 DNA sequence: TGTGCCAGCAGCTTCGGCGGAGCTGGGGAGCAGTACTTC. The chain couples TRBV5-6 to TRBJ2-7, with D unresolved. The ends were cut back, 2 bases at V and 7 bases at J, with 13 bases in the middle. The CDR3 covers 13 residues. The V gene's germline CDR1 is SGHDT and CDR2 YYEEEE.